This note documents a single TCR beta chain sequence. This entry belongs to a study of blood T cells in healthy people across ages. Unmatched junction bases numbered 5, after V lost 1 base and J lost 7 bases. The CDR3 covers 15 residues. Germline values: CDR1 SGDLS, CDR2 YYNGEE. Using a J-beta primer mix together with a sample-barcoded 5' primer, a second PCR was run for about 6 to 12 cycles. Template switching added a 12-random-nucleotide identifier to every cDNA molecule. TCRdb itself ran the 5' RACE reads through MiXCR, one entry per CDR3 protein. The sample contains about 970,000 distinct CDR3 sequences, roughly 51% of which appear only once.

Sample: blood. The TCR originated in a woman aged 55-70 years in good health. V is TRBV9 and J is TRBJ2-2; 9 nucleotides match TRBD2. CDR3 loop: CASSVISGSRGELFF. The CDR3 nucleotides read TGTGCCAGCAGCGTAATTAGCGGGAGCCGCGGGGAGCTGTTTTTT.